This T cell receptor beta chain was observed in a study of regulatory T cells in long-lasting Graves disease. The CDR3 length is 14 residues. Trimming removed 6 bases from V and 7 bases from J, with 21 bases in between. The germline CDR1 and CDR2 sequences are GTSNPN and SVGIG (reference sequence). Time point of the sample: persistent/refractory GD, antithyroid drugs over 5 years with positive TRAb. The TCR library used RNA extracted from PBMCs. Of note for this clonotype: Its antigen is not identified.

Study findings and constraints: Reduced TCR diversity was observed in persistent Graves' patients versus newly diagnosed patients. Investigators studied peripheral blood only, not thyroid tissue.

HTBI primers from iRepertoire and Arm-PCR of CDR3 regions yielded the TCR beta libraries. Under the authors' procedure: 62 TRBV and 14 TRBJ segments were identified across samples. A single record per CDR3 protein comes from TCRdb applying MiXCR to the multiplex PCR reads. The V and J calls follow TCRdb's processing rather than the paper's. Of approximately 400,000 distinct CDR3 sequences listed, 23% are singletons. This sequence originates from a female donor with Graves disease. The sequenced sample was peripheral blood mononuclear cells (PBMCs), obtained when the disease was refractory, from a patient treated with antithyroid drugs. This chain connects TRBV30 to TRBJ2-5; D unresolved. The CDR3: CACDLGQALGTQYF. In DNA form, the CDR3 reads TGTGCCTGTGACCTCGGGCAGGCCCTGGGGACCCAGTACTTC.